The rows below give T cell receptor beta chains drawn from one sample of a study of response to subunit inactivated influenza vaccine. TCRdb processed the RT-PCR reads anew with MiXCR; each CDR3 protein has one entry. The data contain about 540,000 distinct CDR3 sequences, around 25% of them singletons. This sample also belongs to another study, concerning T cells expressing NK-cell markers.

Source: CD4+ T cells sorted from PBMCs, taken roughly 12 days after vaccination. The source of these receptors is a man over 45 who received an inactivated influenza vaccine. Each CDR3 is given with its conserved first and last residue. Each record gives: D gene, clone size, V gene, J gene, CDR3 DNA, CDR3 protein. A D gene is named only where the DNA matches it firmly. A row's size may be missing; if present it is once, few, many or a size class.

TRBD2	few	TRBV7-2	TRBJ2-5	TGTGCCAGCAGGTCGAAAGTTTTAGCGGGGAGGCTAGAGACCCAGTACTTC	CASRSKVLAGRLETQYF
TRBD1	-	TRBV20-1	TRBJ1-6	TGCAGTGCCCGTAGGAGGACAGGTCCCCTCGGGAATTCACCCCTCCACTTT	CSARRRTGPLGNSPLHF
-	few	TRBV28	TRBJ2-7	TGTGCCAGCAGTTTACCACCCTACGAGCAGTACTTC	CASSLPPYEQYF
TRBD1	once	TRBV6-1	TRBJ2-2	TGTGCCAGCAGGGGACAGGGCACGAACGGGGAGCTGTTTTTT	CASRGQGTNGELFF
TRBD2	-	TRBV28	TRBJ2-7	TGTGCCAGCAGGGGCAGTCGGTATTTGGCTAGCGGTTCCTACGAGCAGTACTTC	CASRGSRYLASGSYEQYF
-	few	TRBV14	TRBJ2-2	TGTGCCAGCAGCCAAGTGGGGGCTACCGACCCGGAGCTGTTTTTT	CASSQVGATDPELFF
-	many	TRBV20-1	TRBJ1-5	TGCAGTGCTAGTCCAGGGAATCAGCCCCAGCATTTT	CSASPGNQPQHF
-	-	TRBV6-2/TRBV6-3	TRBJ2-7	TGTGCCAGCAGCCCCGGACCTTTCGAGCAGTACTTC	CASSPGPFEQYF
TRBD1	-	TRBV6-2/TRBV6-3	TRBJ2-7	TGTGCCAGCAGCTCTCGCTCGAAGGGACAGGGGTACGAGCAGTACTTC	CASSSRSKGQGYEQYF
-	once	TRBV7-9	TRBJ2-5	TGTGCCAGCAGCTTAAGTCTGGGGGGCCGGGTCCAAGAGACCCAGTACTTC	CASSLSLGGRVQETQYF
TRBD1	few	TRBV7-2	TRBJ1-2	TGTGCCAGCAGCCCATACTCGGGACAGGAGGCTAACTATGGCTACACCTTC	CASSPYSGQEANYGYTF
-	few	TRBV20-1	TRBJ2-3	TGCAGTGGCTACCCCCCGGTTGCCACAGATACGCAGTATTTT	CSGYPPVATDTQYF
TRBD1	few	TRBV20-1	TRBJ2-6	TGCAGTGCTAGAGCAACAGGGGGCATAGGCTCTGGGGCCAACGTCCTGACTTTC	CSARATGGIGSGANVLTF
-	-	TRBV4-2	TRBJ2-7	TGTGCCAGCAGCGGACCTCGGACAGGGAGGCCGGGAGGGTTCGACGAGCAGTACTTC	CASSGPRTGRPGGFDEQYF
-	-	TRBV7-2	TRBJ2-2	TGTGCCAGCAGCTTACTTAAGGGATCCGGGGAGCTGTTTTTT	CASSLLKGSGELFF
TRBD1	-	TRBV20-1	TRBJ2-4	TGCAGTGCTAGGGGGACAGGGCAAAACATTCAGTACTTC	CSARGTGQNIQYF
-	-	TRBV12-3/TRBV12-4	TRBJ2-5	TGTGCCAGCAGACCAGGCGCTAGCTGGGAGACCCAGTACTTC	CASRPGASWETQYF
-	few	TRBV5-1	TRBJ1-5	TGCGCCAGCAGCCCGGGACTATTAAGCAATCAGCCCCAGCATTTT	CASSPGLLSNQPQHF
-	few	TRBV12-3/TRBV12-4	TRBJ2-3	TGTGCCAGCAGTCCGAAGTATAGCACAGATACGCAGTATTTT	CASSPKYSTDTQYF
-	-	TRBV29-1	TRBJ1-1	TGCAGCGTACAAAGATGGGACACTGAAGCTTTCTTT	CSVQRWDTEAFF
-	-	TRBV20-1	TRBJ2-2	TGCAGTTATCGGCAGGGTTGGACCGGGGAGCTGTTTTTT	CSYRQGWTGELFF
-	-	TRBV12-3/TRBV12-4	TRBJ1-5	TGTGCCAGCAGCCGCGATATTGAGCCCCAGCATTTT	CASSRDIEPQHF
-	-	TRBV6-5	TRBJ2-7	TGTGCCAGCAGTTACTCAGAGGGTAGTTGGGTCTACGAGCAGTACTTC	CASSYSEGSWVYEQYF
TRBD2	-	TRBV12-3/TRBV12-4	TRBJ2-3	TGTGCCAGCAGTTTGTTAGCGGGAGTTTCCGATACGCAGTATTTT	CASSLLAGVSDTQYF
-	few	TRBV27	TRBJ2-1	TGTGCCAGCAGTCTCCATGAGGGCCGCTACAATGAGCAGTTCTTC	CASSLHEGRYNEQFF
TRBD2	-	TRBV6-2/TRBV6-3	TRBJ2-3	TGTGCCAGCAGTTACCCTGGACTAGCGGGGAGCATAGTGTTAAGCACAGATACGCAGTATTTT	CASSYPGLAGSIVLSTDTQYF
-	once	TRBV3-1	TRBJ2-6	TGTGCCAGCAGCCAAGAGTTGGTGACTGGGGCCAACGTCCTGAATTTC	CASSQELVTGANVLNF
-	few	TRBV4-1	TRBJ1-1	TGCGCCAGCAGCCAAGTTCCAGGTCCTAACACTGAAGCTTTCTTT	CASSQVPGPNTEAFF
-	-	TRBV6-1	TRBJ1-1	TGTGCCAGCAGCCCCCGGGTGCCCACTGAAGCTTTCTTT	CASSPRVPTEAFF
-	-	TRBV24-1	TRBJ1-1	TGTGCCACCAGTGATGGGGGGAACACTGAAGCTTTCTTT	CATSDGGNTEAFF
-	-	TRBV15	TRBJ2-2	TGTGCCACCAGTCAGTCAACTTACACCGGGGAGCTGTTTTTT	CATSQSTYTGELFF
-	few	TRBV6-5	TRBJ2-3	TGTGCCAGCAGTTACCGACAGGCTTTTTATGTCCAGTATTTT	CASSYRQAFYVQYF
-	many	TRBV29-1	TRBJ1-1	TGCAGCGTTGAGTCGGGGGGCACTGAAGCTTTCTTT	CSVESGGTEAFF
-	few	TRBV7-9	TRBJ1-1	TGTGCCAGCAGCTTTAAGGGCATGAACACTGAAGCTTTCTTT	CASSFKGMNTEAFF
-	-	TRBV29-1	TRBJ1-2	TGCAGCGTTCAACCTGACAGTCACTATGGCTACACCTTC	CSVQPDSHYGYTF
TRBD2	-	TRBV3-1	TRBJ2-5	TGTGCCAGCAGCCAACCCCGGGTAGCGGGAAAAGAGACCCAGTACTTC	CASSQPRVAGKETQYF
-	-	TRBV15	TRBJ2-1	TGTGCCACCAGCAGAGATAGCCTAGGTGGGCAGTTCTTC	CATSRDSLGGQFF
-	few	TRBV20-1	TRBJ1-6	TGCAGTGCTACCCTGACAGATTTTGATTCACCCCTCCACTTT	CSATLTDFDSPLHF
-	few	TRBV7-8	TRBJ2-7	TGTGCCAGCAGCTCTAGAGAGTCGACAGCCTCCTACGAGCAGTACTTC	CASSSRESTASYEQYF
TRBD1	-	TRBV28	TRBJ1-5	TGTGCCAGTAAACCGGGACAGATCAATCAGCCCCAGCATTTT	CASKPGQINQPQHF
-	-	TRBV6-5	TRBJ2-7	TGTGCCAGCAGTAACCCCAGAATTCACCACGAGCAGTACTTC	CASSNPRIHHEQYF
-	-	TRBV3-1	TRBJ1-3	TGTGCCAGCAGCCGCTCAGGGAGTTTCTCTGGAAACACCATATATTTT	CASSRSGSFSGNTIYF
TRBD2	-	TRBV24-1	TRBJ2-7	TGTGCCAGCACGGGACTAGCGGGAGGCTACGAGCAGTACTTC	CASTGLAGGYEQYF
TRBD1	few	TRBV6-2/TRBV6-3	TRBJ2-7	TGTGCCACTCTATCGGGACAGGGGGCGAGGTACGAGCAGTACTTC	CATLSGQGARYEQYF
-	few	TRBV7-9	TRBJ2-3	TGTGCCAGCAGCGGACCGGGGGGCGATACGCAGTATTTT	CASSGPGGDTQYF
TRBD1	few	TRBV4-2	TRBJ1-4	TGTGCCAGCAGCCCCAGAACAAACAGGGGGGATGAAAAACTGTTTTTT	CASSPRTNRGDEKLFF
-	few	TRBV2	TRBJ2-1	TGTGCCAGCAGTGGGGAAGGGGAGCAGTTCTTC	CASSGEGEQFF
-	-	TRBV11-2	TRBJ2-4	TGTGCCAGCAGCTTAGATAGTGGGGACATTCAGTACTTC	CASSLDSGDIQYF
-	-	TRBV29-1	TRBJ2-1	TGCAGCGTTGAGCTCAGGGTCCCCTACAATGAGCAGTTCTTC	CSVELRVPYNEQFF
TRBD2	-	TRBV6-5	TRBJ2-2	TGTGCCAGCAGTTACAGCCGGACTAGCGGGACCCGGGAGCTGTTTTTT	CASSYSRTSGTRELFF
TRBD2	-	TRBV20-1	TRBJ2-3	TGCAGTGCTAGGGGAGCGGGAGGGGAGGTAGGCACAGATACGCAGTATTTT	CSARGAGGEVGTDTQYF
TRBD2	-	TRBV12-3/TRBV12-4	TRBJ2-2	TGTGCCAGCACTCTCGGGCTAGCGGTCACCGGGGAGCTGTTTTTT	CASTLGLAVTGELFF
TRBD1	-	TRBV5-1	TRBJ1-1	TGCGCCAGCAGCAGGAACAGGGGGCCGGGCACTGAAGCTTTCTTT	CASSRNRGPGTEAFF
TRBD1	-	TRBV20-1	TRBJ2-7	TGCAGTGCTAGTCGACGACAGGGCCTCCACGAGCAGTACTTC	CSASRRQGLHEQYF
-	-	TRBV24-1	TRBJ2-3	TGTGCCACCAGTGACCCCACAGAGATGGATACGCAGTATTTT	CATSDPTEMDTQYF